This T cell receptor beta chain was found in a study of tumor-infiltrating lymphocytes in primary liver carcinoma (TCRdb year 2017). With respect to the entire study: Four to six patients with histopathologically diagnosed primary liver carcinoma underwent surgical resection in China between November 2015 and early 2016. Of the five patients (three men and two women, aged 30 to 69 years), four had hepatocellular carcinoma and one had combined HCC and intrahepatic cholangiocarcinoma. The five patients had tumors staged T1-T3 N0M0, with maximum diameters ranging from about 4.2 to 10 cm. Each sample produced about 3.5 to 8 million productive TCRbeta reads, and read depth showed no significant difference between tissue types. Across five regions of each liver tumor, along with adjacent normal tissue and blood, the study brought together TCRbeta repertoire sequencing, expression microarrays and whole-exome sequencing. TCRbeta repertoire sequencing covered 35 specimens from 5 patients: 25 or so tumor regions, 5 adjacent noncancerous liver tissues and 5 peripheral blood samples. Repertoires from technical replicates were highly reproducible, with mean shared-clone rates about 0.86 and correlation coefficients above 0.98. Study-wide conclusions, independent of this receptor: Repertoire overlap was higher between tumor regions (mean around 36%) than tumor-adjacent (approximately 17%) or tumor-blood (about 15%) pairs, consistent with antigen-driven expansion. With just a few patients in the study, the authors point out that the findings should be validated in a larger study. A significantly larger repertoire fraction was made up by the top 250 clones in tumors than in blood (p = 0.039). Because the samples were bulk and unsorted, CD4+ and CD8+ T cell repertoires could not be compared. Because only the TCR beta chain was sequenced and unpaired alpha chains were not captured, true repertoire diversity is likely underestimated.

This clonotype was detected ten times or more. The antigen this receptor binds is unknown. Base quality data are lacking; no much larger clone is found one base away. V is pared back by 4 bases and J by 3 bases, with 11 bases lying between the germline termini. CDR1 and CDR2 (SQVTM, ANQGSEA) derive from the germline V gene. The CDR3 spans 13 residues, from the cysteine through the phenylalanine. The kept DNA is CDR3 alone, 39 bases in frame from the first base. TCRbeta-specific cDNA was reverse-transcribed from 500 ng total RNA using a constant-region primer and ProtoScript II reverse transcriptase. Construction of the TCRbeta libraries relied on three nested rounds of multiplex PCR, following a slightly modified ARM-PCR procedure. Each of the first two PCR rounds ran for approximately 10 cycles and used multiplex TRBV1-TRBV30 forward primers together with a Cbeta reverse primer. A final 25-cycle PCR with Deep VentR polymerase added sample barcodes and Illumina adapters. Before sequencing, amplicons between 200 and 500 bp were purified from gel using a QIAquick gel extraction kit. An Illumina HiSeq 2500 was used to sequence the TCRbeta amplicons with 250-bp paired-end reads. The study's own analysis went as follows. Quality trimming of reads was performed with Trimmomatic v0.33, and paired reads were merged with FLASH v1.2.11 so that full CDR3 sequences could be recovered. V, D and J germline segments were assigned to the rearranged TCRbeta sequences by MiGEC v1.2.1b. Clonotype statistics and Shannon-Wiener diversity indices were calculated with VDJtools v1.0.0. To reduce sampling bias, subsequent analyses other than the diversity analysis used only the 250 most abundant clonotypes in each sample. In-frame beta chains were kept once TCRdb had trimmed the public reads at Q25 with fastp and called clones with MiXCR. Rows are unified per CDR3 protein, each entry keeping the most common DNA and genes. The V and J calls reflect TCRdb's pipeline rather than the authors' work. This sample gives 150,000 to 200,000 distinct CDR3 sequences in total; about 60% of them show up just once. Approximately 67% of the sample rests with the top ten.

Blood RNA was extracted from unsorted whole blood using TRIzol reagent, and germline DNA was obtained with the DNeasy Blood & Tissue kit. Chronic HBV infection was present in the patients, and the patients were treatment-naive at sampling. Before surgery, 3 to 4.5 milliliters of peripheral blood were collected into K2EDTA tubes. Specimen: peripheral blood. The rearranged segments are TRBV29-1 and TRBJ2-3, with TRBD1 tentatively as D gene (6 bases match). The source of this sequence is a man aged 35-49 years with primary liver carcinoma and hepatitis B virus infection. The sequence in DNA is TGCAGCGTTGTGGGGGCCGCGACAGATACGCAGTATTTT. Its translation is CSVVGAATDTQYF.